The sequence of this T cell receptor (beta chain) was determined in a study of T cells in Graves' hyperthyroidism and ophthalmopathy. Notes on the study in general: Ophthalmopathy was told apart from stable hyperthyroidism by a 13 V-J model.

TCR beta CDR3 sequences were amplified from RNA transcripts. Researchers ran a first-round RT-PCR on the TCR CDR3 using the HTBI primer set. TCRdb passed the multiplex PCR reads through MiXCR, listing each CDR3 protein once. Of approximately 620,000 distinct CDR3 sequences in the sample, 15% to 20% were seen once. The germline V and J ends were trimmed by 3 bases and 7 bases, with 13 bases remaining between them. CDR1 and CDR2 from the germline V gene are SGHRS and YFSETQ. CDR3 length: 13 residues. This clonotype was seen ten or more times. Its antigen remains unknown. This chain joins TRBV5-1 and TRBJ1-1, with D tentatively TRBD1 (5 bases). The sequence came from a woman aged 40 to 50 with Graves' ophthalmopathy. The source material was blood. CDR3 nucleotides: TGCGCCAGCAGCTACGAACGACAGTTTGAAGCTTTCTTT. Protein: CASSYERQFEAFF.